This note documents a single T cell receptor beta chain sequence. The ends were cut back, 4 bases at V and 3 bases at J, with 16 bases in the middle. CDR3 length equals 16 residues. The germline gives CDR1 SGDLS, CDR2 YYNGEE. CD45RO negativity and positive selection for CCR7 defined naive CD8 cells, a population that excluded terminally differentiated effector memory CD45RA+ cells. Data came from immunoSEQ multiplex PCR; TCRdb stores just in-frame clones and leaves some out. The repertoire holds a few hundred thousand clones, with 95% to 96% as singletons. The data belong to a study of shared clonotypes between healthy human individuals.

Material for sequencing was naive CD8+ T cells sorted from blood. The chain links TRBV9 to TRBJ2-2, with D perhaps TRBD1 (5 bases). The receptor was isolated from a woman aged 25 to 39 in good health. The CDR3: CASSTQGGSDTGELFF. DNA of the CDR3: TGTGCCAGCAGCACCCAGGGTGGGTCGGACACCGGGGAGCTGTTTTTT.